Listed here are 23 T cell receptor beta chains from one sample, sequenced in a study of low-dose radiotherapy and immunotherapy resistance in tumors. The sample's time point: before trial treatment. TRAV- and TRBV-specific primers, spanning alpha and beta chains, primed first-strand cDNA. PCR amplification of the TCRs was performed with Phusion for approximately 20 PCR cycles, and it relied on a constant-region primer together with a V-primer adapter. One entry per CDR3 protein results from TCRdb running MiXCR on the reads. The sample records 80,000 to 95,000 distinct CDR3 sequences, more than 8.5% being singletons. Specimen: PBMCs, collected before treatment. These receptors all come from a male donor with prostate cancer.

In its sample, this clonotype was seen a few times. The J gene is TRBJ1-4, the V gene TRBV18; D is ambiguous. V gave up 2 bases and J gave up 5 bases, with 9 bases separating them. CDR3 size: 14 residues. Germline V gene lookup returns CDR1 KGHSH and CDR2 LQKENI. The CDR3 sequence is CASSPSGPNEKLFF. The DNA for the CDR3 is TGTGCCAGCTCACCATCCGGGCCAAATGAAAAACTGTTTTTT.

The CDR3 is CASTGGEFEQYF. DNA for the CDR3: TGTGCCAGCACTGGAGGGGAATTCGAGCAGTACTTC. This rearrangement joins TRBV28 to TRBJ2-7; maybe TRBD2 (6 bases). V lost 7 bases to trimming and J lost 6 bases, with 13 bases between them. This CDR3 spans 12 amino acids. CDR1 MDHEN and CDR2 SYDVKM come from the germline V gene.

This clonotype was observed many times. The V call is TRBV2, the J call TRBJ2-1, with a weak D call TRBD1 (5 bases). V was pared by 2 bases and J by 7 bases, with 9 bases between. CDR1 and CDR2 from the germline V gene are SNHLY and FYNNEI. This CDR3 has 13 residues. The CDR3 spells CASSELGLNEQFF. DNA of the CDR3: TGTGCCAGCAGTGAATTGGGGCTAAATGAGCAGTTCTTC.

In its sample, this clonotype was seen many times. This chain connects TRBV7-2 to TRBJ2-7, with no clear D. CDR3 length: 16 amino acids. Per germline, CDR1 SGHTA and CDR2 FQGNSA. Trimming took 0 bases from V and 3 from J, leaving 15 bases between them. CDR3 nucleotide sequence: TGTGCCAGCAGCTTAGCGCAACCCTATTACTACTACGAGCAGTACTTC. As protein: CASSLAQPYYYYEQYF.

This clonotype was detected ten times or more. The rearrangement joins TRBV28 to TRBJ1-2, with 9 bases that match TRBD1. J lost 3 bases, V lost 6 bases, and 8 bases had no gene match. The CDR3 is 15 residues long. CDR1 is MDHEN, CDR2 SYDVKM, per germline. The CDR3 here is CASRNPGTGYYGYTF. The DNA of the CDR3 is TGTGCCAGCAGGAACCCCGGGACAGGGTACTATGGCTACACCTTC.

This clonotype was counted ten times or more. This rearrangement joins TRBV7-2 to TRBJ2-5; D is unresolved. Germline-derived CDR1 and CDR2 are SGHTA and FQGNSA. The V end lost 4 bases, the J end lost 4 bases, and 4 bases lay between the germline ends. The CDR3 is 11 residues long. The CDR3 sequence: CASSYSETQYF. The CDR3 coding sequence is TGTGCCAGCAGCTACTCAGAGACCCAGTACTTC.

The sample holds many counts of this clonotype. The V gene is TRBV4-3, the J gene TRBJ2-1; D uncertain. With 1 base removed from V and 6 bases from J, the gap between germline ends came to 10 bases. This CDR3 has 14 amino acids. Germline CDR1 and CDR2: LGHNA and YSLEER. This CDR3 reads CASSQVATRNEQFF. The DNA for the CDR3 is TGCGCCAGCAGCCAAGTCGCGACACGCAATGAGCAGTTCTTC.

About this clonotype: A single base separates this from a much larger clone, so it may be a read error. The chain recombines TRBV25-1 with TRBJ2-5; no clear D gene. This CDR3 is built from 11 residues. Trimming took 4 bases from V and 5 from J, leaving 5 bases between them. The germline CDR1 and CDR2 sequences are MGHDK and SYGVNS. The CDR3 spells CASSVMETQYF. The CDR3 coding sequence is TGTGCCAGCAGTGTAATGGAGACCCAGTACTTC. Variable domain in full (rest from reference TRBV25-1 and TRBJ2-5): EADIYQTPRYLVIGTGKKITLECSQTMGHDKMYWYQQDPGMELHLIHYSYGVNSTEKGDLSSESTVSRIRTEHFPLTLESARPSHTSQYLCASSVMETQYFGPGTRLLVL.

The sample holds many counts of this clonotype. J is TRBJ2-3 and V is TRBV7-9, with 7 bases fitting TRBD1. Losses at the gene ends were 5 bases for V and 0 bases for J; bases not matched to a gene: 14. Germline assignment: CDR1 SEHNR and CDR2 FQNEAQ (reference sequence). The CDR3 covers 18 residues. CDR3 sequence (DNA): TGTGCCAGCAGCCCAAACACCGGGACAGAGACTAGCACAGATACGCAGTATTTT. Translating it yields CASSPNTGTETSTDTQYF. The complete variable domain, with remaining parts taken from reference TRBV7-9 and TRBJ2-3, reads DTGVSQNPRHKITKRGQNVTFRCDPISEHNRLYWYRQTLGQGPEFLTYFQNEAQLEKSRLLSDRFSAERPKGSFSTLEIQRTEQGDSAMYLCASSPNTGTETSTDTQYFGPGTRLTVL.

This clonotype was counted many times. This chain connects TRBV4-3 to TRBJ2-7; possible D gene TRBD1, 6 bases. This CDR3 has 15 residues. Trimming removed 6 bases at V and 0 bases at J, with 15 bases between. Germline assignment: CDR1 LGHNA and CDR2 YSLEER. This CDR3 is CASSPGQSNSYEQYF. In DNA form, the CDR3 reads TGCGCCAGCAGTCCTGGACAGTCGAACTCCTACGAGCAGTACTTC.

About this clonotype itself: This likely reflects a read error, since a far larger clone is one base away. CDR3 DNA: TGTGCCAGCAGCTTGAGGGGCCAGGTAACCGAGCAGTTCTTC. Protein: CASSLRGQVTEQFF. V is TRBV5-6 and J is TRBJ2-1; D might be TRBD1 (5 bases). Per germline, CDR1 SGHDT and CDR2 YYEEEE. V was shortened by 1 base and J by 10 bases, with 15 bases between the two germline ends. There are 14 residues in the CDR3.

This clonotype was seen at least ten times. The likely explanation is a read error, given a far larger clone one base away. This CDR3 is CASRPARGTHYF. DNA of the CDR3: TGTGCCAGCAGACCCGCCCGGGGGACCCATTACTTC. The chain recombines TRBV6-2 or TRBV6-3 with TRBJ2-5; the D gene is possibly TRBD2 (6 bases). Looked up from germline, CDR1 is MNHEY and CDR2 is SVGEGT. There are 12 residues in the CDR3.

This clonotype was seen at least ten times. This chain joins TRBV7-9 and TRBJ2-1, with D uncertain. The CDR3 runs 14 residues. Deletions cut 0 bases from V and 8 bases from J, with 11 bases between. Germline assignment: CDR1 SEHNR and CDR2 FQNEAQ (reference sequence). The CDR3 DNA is TGTGCCAGCAGCTTAGCGCTATTAGCCTATGAGCAGTTCTTC. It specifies CASSLALLAYEQFF.

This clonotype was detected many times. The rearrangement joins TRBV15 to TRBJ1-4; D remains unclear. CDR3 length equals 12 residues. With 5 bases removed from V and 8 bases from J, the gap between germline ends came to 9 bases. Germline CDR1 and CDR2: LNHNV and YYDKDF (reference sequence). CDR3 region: CATSGLEEKLFF. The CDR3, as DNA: TGTGCCACCAGCGGACTGGAGGAAAAACTGTTTTTT.

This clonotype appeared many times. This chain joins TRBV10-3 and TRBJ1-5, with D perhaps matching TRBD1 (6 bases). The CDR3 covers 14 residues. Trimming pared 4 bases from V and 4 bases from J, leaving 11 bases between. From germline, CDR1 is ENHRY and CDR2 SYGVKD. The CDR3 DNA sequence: TGTGCCATCAGTGCTTCAGGGGCGAATCAGCCCCAGCATTTT. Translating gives CAISASGANQPQHF.

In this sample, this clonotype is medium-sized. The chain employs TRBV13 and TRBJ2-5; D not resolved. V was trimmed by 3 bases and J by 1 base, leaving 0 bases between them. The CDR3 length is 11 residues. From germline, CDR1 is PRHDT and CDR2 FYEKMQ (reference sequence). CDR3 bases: TGTGCCAGCAGCTTCCAAGAGACCCAGTACTTC. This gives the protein CASSFQETQYF.

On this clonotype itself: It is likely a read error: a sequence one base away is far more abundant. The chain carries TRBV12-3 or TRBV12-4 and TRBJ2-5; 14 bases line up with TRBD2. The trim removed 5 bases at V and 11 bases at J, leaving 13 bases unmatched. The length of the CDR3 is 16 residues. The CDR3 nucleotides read TGTGCCAGCAGTGCCAGACTAGCGGGAGGGAACAATGAGCAGTACTTC. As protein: CASSARLAGGNNEQYF.

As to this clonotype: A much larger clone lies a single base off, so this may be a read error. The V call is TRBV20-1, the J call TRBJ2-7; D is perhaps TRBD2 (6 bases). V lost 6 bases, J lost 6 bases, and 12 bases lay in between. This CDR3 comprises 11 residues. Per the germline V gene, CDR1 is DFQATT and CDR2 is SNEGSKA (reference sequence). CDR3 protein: CSAAAGREQYV. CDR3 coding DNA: TGCAGTGCAGCGGCGGGGCGCGAGCAGTACGTC.

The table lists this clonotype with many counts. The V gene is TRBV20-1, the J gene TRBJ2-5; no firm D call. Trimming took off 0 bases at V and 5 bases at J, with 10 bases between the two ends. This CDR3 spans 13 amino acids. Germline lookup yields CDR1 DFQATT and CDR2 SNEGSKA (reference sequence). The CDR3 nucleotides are TGCAGTGCTAGAGATCAGGCAGTGGAGACCCAGTACTTC. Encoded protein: CSARDQAVETQYF.

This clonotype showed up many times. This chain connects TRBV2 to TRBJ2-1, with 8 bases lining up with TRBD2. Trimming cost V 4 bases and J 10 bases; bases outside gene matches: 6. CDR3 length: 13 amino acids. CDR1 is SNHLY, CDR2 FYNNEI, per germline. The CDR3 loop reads CASSARLAKEQFF. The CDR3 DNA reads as TGTGCCAGCAGTGCCCGACTAGCGAAAGAGCAGTTCTTC.

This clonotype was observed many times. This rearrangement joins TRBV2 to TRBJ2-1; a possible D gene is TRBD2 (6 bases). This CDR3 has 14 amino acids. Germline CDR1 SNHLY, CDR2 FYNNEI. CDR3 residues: CAHTAGGGTNEQFF. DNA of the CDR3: TGTGCTCACACCGCAGGAGGAGGGACCAATGAGCAGTTCTTC.

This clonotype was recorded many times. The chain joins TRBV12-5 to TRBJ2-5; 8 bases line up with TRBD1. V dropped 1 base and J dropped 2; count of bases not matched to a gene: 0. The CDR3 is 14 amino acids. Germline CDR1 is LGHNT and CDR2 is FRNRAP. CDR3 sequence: CASGLGTGQETQYF. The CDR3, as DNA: TGTGCTAGTGGTTTGGGGACAGGGCAAGAGACCCAGTACTTC. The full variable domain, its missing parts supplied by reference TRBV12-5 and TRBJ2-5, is DARVTQTPRHKVTEMGQEVTMRCQPILGHNTVFWYRQTMMQGLELLAYFRNRAPLDDSGMPKDRFSAEMPDATLATLKIQPSEPRDSAVYFCASGLGTGQETQYFGPGTRLLVL.

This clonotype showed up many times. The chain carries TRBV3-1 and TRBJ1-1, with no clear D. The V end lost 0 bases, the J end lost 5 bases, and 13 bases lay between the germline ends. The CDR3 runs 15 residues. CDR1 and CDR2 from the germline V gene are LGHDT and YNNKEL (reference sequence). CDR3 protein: CASSQELRYETEAFF. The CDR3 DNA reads TGTGCCAGCAGCCAAGAGTTACGGTATGAGACTGAAGCTTTCTTT.